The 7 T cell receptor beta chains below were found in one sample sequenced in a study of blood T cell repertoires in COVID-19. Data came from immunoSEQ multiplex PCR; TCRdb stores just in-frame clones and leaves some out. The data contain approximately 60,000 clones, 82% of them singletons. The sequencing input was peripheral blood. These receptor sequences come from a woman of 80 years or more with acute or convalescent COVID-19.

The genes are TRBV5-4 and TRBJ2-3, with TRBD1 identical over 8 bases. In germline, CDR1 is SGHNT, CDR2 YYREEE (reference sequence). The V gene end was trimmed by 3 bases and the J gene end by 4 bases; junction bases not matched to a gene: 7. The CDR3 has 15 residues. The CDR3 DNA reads TGTGCCAGCAGCTCACAGGGGGTTGGGGCAGATACGCAGTATTTT. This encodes CASSSQGVGADTQYF.

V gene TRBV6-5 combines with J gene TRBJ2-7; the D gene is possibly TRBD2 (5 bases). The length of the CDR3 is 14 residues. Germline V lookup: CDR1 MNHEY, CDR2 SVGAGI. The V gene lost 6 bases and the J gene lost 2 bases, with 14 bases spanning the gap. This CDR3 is CASSRKLGTYEQYF. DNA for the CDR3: TGTGCCAGCAGCCGTAAACTAGGAACCTACGAGCAGTACTTC.

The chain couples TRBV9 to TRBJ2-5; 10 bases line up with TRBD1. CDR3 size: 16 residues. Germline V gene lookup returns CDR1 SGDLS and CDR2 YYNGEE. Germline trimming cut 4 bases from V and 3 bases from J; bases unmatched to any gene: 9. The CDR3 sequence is CASSPRQGAGKETQYF. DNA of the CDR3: TGTGCCAGCAGCCCCCGACAGGGGGCAGGGAAAGAGACCCAGTACTTC.

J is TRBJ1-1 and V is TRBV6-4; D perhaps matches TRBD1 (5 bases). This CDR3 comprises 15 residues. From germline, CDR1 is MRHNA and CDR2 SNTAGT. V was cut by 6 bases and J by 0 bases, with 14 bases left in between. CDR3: CASSITGALNTEAFF. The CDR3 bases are TGTGCCAGCAGCATAACTGGGGCCTTGAACACTGAAGCTTTCTTT.

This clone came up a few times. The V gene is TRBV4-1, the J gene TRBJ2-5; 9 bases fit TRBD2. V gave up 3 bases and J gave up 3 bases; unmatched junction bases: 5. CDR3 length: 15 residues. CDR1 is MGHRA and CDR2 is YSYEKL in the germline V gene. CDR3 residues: CASSQLAGVEETQYF. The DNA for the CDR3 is TGCGCCAGCAGCCAGTTAGCGGGGGTAGAAGAGACCCAGTACTTC.

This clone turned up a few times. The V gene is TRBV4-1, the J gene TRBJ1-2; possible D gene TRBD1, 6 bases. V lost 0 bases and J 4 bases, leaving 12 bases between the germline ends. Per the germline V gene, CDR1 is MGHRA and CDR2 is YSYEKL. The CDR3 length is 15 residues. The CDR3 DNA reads TGCGCCAGCAGCCAAGATAGGGGGAGAGGCTATGGCTACACCTTC. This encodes CASSQDRGRGYGYTF.

This chain's CDR3 is CASKEGAGNTIYF. The CDR3 bases are TGTGCCAGTAAGGAGGGAGCTGGAAACACCATATATTTT. This chain connects TRBV19 to TRBJ1-3; no definite D call. Trimming stripped 7 bases from V and 2 bases from J, with 9 bases between. The CDR3 runs to 13 residues. CDR1 and CDR2 (germline): LNHDA, SQIVND (reference sequence).